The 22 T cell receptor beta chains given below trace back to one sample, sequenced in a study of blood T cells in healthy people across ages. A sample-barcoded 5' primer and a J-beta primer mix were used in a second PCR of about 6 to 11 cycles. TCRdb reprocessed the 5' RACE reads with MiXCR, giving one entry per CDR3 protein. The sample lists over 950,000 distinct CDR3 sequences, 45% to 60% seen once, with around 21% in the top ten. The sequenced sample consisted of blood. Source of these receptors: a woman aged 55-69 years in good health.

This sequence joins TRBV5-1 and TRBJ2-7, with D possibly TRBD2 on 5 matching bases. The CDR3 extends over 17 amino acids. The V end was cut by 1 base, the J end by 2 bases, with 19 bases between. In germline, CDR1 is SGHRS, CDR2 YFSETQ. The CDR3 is CASSLRTSGGNTYEQYF. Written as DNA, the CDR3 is TGCGCCAGCAGCTTGAGGACGTCAGGAGGCAATACCTACGAGCAGTACTTC.

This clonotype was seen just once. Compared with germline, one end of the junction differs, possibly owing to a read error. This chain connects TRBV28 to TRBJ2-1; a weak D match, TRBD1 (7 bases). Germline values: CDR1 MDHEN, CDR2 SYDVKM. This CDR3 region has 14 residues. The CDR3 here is CASGFAGGGNEQFF. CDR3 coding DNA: TGTGCCAGCGGTTTTGCAGGGGGAGGAAATGAGCAGTTCTTC.

CDR3 residues: CSASQGLRVPYEQYF. CDR3 DNA: TGCAGTGCCTCACAGGGGCTGAGAGTCCCCTACGAGCAGTACTTC. V gene TRBV20-1 combines with J gene TRBJ2-7; 7 nucleotides line up with TRBD1. V trimming: 6 bases; J trimming: 2 bases; junction bases outside the gene matches: 13. The CDR3 covers 15 residues. CDR1 and CDR2 from the germline V gene are DFQATT and SNEGSKA (reference sequence).

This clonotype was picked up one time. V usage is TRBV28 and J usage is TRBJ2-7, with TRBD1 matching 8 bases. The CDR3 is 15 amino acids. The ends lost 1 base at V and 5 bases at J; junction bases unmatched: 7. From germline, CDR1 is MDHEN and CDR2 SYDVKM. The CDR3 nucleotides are TGTGCCAGCAGTTTATCAAACGACAGGGGAGACGAGCAGTACTTC. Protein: CASSLSNDRGDEQYF.

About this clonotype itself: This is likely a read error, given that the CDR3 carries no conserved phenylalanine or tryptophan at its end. The CDR3 region is CASTTLGHGYTL. DNA of the CDR3: TGTGCCAGCACGACCCTAGGCCATGGCTACACCCTC. V is TRBV12-3 or TRBV12-4 and J is TRBJ1-2, with no clear D. The CDR3 runs 12 residues. V lost 7 bases and J lost 6, with 12 bases in between.

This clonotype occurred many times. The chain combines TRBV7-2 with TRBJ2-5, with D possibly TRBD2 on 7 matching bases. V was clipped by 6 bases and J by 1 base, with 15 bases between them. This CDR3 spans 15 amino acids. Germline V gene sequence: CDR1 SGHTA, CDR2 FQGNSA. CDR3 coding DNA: TGTGCCAGCAGATCAACAGGGAGGGGCCAAGAGACCCAGTACTTC. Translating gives CASRSTGRGQETQYF.

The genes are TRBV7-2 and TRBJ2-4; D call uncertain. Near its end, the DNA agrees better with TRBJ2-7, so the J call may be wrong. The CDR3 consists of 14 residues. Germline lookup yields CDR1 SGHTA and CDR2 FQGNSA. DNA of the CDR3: TGTGCCAGCAGCTTATCTCGGTGGGGTGGCGAGCAGTACTTC. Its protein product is CASSLSRWGGEQYF.

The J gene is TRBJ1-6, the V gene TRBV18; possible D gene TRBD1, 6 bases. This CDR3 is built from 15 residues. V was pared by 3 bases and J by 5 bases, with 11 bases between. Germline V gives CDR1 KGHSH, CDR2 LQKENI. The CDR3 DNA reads TGTGCCAGCTCACCGGGCGCAGGGGATAATTCACCCCTCCACTTT. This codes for CASSPGAGDNSPLHF.

The CDR3 nucleotides read TGTGCCAGCAGCCCAATCGCTGGGTACACCTACGAGCAGTACTTC. Encoded protein: CASSPIAGYTYEQYF. V usage is TRBV14 and J usage is TRBJ2-7; no reliable D call. The CDR3 length is 15 residues. The ends were cut back, 4 bases at V and 2 bases at J, with 15 bases in the middle. Germline values: CDR1 SGHDN, CDR2 FVKESK.

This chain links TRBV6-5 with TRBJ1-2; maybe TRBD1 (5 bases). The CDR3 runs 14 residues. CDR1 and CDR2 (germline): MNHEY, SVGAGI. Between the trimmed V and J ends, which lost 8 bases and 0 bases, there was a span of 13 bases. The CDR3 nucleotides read TGTGCCAGCTGGCAGCCGGGACCTAACTATGGCTACACCTTC. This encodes CASWQPGPNYGYTF.

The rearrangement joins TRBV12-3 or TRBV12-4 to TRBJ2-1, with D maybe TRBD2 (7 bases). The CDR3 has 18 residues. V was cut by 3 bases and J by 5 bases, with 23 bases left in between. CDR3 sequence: CASSLGASGLKAHNEQFF. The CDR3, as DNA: TGTGCCAGCAGTTTGGGGGCTAGCGGCCTTAAGGCGCACAATGAGCAGTTCTTC.

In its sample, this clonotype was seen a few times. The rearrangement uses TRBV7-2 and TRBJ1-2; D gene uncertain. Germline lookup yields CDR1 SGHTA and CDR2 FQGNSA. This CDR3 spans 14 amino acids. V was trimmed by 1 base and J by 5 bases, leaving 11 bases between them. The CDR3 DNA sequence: TGTGCCAGCAGCTTAGTTCCAGGCACGTATGGCTACACCTTC. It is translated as CASSLVPGTYGYTF.

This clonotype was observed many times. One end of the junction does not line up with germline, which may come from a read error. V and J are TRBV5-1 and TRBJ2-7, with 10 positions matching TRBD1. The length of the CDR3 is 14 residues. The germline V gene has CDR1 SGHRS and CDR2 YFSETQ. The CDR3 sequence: CASSFGQGGYEQYF. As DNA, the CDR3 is TGTGCCAGCAGTTTCGGACAGGGGGGGTACGAGCAGTACTTC.

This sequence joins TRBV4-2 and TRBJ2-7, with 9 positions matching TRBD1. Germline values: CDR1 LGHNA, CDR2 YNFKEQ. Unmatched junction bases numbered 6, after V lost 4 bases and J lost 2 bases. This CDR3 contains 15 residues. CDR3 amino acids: CASSPDRGTAYEQYF. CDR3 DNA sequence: TGTGCCAGCAGCCCTGACAGGGGGACGGCCTACGAGCAGTACTTC.

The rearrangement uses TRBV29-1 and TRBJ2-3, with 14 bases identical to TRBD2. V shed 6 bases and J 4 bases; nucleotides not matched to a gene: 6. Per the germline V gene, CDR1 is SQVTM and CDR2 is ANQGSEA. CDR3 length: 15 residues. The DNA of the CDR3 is TGCAGCGTCCCGGGGGGACTAGCGGGAGCAGATACGCAGTATTTT. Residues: CSVPGGLAGADTQYF.

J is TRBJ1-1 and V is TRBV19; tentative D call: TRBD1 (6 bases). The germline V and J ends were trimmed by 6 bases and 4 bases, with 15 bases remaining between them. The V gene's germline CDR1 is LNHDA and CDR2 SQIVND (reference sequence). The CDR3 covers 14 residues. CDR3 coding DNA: TGTGCCAGTAGCACAGGGTATAGGAGCACTGAAGCTTTCTTT. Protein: CASSTGYRSTEAFF.

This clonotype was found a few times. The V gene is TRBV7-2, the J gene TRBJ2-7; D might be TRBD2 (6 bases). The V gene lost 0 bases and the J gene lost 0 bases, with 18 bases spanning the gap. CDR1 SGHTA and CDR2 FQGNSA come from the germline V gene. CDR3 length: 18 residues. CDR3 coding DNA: TGTGCCAGCAGCTTAGCCCCATTGCTAGCGATGAGCTCCTACGAGCAGTACTTC. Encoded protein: CASSLAPLLAMSSYEQYF.

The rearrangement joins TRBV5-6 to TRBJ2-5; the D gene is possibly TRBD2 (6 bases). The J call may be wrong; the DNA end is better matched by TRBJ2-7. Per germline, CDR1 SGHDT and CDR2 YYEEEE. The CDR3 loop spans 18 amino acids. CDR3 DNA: TGTGCCAGCAGCTTGGGACGAGTGGGGACTCCAACTCCCTGCGAGCAGTACTTC. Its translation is CASSLGRVGTPTPCEQYF.

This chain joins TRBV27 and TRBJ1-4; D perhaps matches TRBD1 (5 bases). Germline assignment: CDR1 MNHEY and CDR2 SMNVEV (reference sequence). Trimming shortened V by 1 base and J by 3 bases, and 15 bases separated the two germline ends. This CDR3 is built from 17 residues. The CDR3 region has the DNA TGTGCCAGCAGTTTATGGGGGGGGGTCGATGCTAATGAAAAACTGTTTTTT. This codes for CASSLWGGVDANEKLFF.

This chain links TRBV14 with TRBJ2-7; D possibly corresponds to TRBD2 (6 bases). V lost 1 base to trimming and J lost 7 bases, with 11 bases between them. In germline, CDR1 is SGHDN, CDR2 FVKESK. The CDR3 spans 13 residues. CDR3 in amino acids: CASSQGLGREQYF. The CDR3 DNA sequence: TGTGCCAGCAGCCAAGGACTGGGGAGGGAGCAGTACTTC.

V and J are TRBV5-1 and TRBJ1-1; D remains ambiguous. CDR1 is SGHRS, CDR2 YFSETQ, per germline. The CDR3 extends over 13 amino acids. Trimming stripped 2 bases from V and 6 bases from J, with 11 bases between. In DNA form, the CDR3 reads TGCGCCAGCAGCTTTTGGGGTGAGGCTGAAGCTTTCTTT. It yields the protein CASSFWGEAEAFF.

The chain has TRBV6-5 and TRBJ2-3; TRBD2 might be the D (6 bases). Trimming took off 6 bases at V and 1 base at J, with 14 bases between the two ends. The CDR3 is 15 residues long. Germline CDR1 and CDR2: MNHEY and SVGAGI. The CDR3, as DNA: TGTGCCAGCAGCTTTGGCGGGATAGGCACAGATACGCAGTATTTT. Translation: CASSFGGIGTDTQYF.